A selection of T cell receptor beta chains follows, all from one sample in a study of shared clonotypes between healthy human individuals. TCRdb's table, derived via immunoSEQ multiplex PCR, lists solely in-frame clones and lacks some. The table lists approximately 720,000 clones, about 92% of them singletons, with about 24% in the top ten. The sequenced sample was naive CD8+ T cells sorted from blood. The source is a man aged 30 to 39 in good health. Each CDR3 is given without its conserved first and last residue.

J,V,CDR3
TRBJ2-1,TRBV27,ASSPHKDSYNEQF
TRBJ1-1,TRBV27,ASIGYTEAF
TRBJ2-5,TRBV7-8,ASSLAWVQGLKETQY
TRBJ2-5,TRBV7-6,ASSLGGQETQY
TRBJ1-1,TRBV11-2,ASSLEVRMNTEAF
TRBJ1-4,TRBV4-1,ASSQVRTPNEKLF
TRBJ2-7,TRBV27,ASRRGVYEQY
TRBJ1-1,TRBV11-2,ASSLDLGHSEAF
TRBJ1-4,TRBV27,ASSLLGTDEKLF
TRBJ2-1,TRBV27,ASSFWREINNEQF
TRBJ2-7,TRBV6-1,ASSADPVMDEQY
TRBJ2-7,TRBV13,ASSSRTGGVDEQY
TRBJ2-3,TRBV9,ASSPQAGLGTDTQY
TRBJ2-2,TRBV11-2,ASSISGTGELF
TRBJ2-2,TRBV2,ASRGAELF
TRBJ1-2,TRBV19,ASSAPGQGDYGYT
TRBJ2-2,TRBV9,ASSVGTSGRVGELF
TRBJ2-1,TRBV11-2,ASSLDTAGVYNEQF
TRBJ2-1,TRBV28,ASSTPSSGNNEQF
TRBJ2-5,TRBV11-2,ASSLDLGGLETQY
TRBJ1-4,TRBV27,ASSLAGQGYEKLF
TRBJ2-7,TRBV4-3,ASSQGQALSYEQY